One and the same sample provided the 14 T cell receptor beta chains below, sequenced in a study of blood T cells in healthy people across ages. Primers used in a second PCR of about 7 to 12 cycles were a sample-barcoded 5' primer and a J-beta primer mix. TCRdb ran MiXCR on the 5' RACE reads and lists one entry per CDR3 protein. The table lists 700,000 to 950,000 distinct CDR3 sequences, around 46% of them singletons, with 20% in the top ten. The specimen was blood. Receptors originate from an older woman in good health.

The table lists this clonotype with many counts. This chain links TRBV29-1 with TRBJ2-7; unclear D gene. Per the germline V gene, CDR1 is SQVTM and CDR2 is ANQGSEA. The V end lost 0 bases, the J end lost 2 bases, and 11 bases lay between the germline ends. The length of the CDR3 is 14 residues. CDR3 region: CSVEDPYSPYEQYF. The CDR3 nucleotides read TGCAGCGTTGAAGATCCCTACAGCCCCTACGAGCAGTACTTC.

This clonotype was found once. The chain uses TRBV6-1 and TRBJ2-1; 9 nucleotides align to TRBD2. The V segment lost 6 bases and the J segment 1 base; nucleotides outside the gene matches: 7. The CDR3 covers 16 residues. The germline V gene has CDR1 MNHNS and CDR2 SASEGT. In nucleotides, the CDR3 is TGTGCCAGCAGCGTATCTAGCGGGACTTCCTACAATGAGCAGTTCTTC. This gives the protein CASSVSSGTSYNEQFF.

A remark on this clonotype: A much larger clone differs by one base, so this may be a read error. The V and J genes are TRBV3-1 and TRBJ2-5; D unresolved. The CDR3 runs to 12 residues. The germline gives CDR1 LGHDT, CDR2 YNNKEL (reference sequence). V lost 5 bases to trimming and J lost 1 base, with 5 bases between them. CDR3 nucleotides: TGTGCCAGCAGCACCCTCCAAGAGACCCAGTACTTC. Translated: CASSTLQETQYF.

This chain links TRBV19 with TRBJ2-7; no firm D call. Germline CDR1 and CDR2: LNHDA and SQIVND (reference sequence). Between the trimmed V and J ends, which lost 4 bases and 0 bases, there was a span of 13 bases. The CDR3 is 15 amino acids. The CDR3 loop reads CASSKDGQSSYEQYF. Here the CDR3 DNA reads TGTGCCAGTAGTAAGGATGGGCAGAGCTCCTACGAGCAGTACTTC.

This clonotype came up many times. This rearrangement joins TRBV3-1 to TRBJ1-2; TRBD1 aligns across 8 bases. From germline, CDR1 is LGHDT and CDR2 YNNKEL (reference sequence). The CDR3 runs to 15 residues. The V gene end was trimmed by 4 bases and the J gene end by 2 bases; junction bases not matched to a gene: 6. The CDR3 loop reads CASSLQGANNYGYTF. CDR3 DNA: TGTGCCAGCAGCCTGCAGGGGGCAAACAACTATGGCTACACCTTC.

This clonotype was detected only a few times. The chain carries TRBV27 and TRBJ1-2, with 9 bases aligning to TRBD1. V lost 5 bases and J lost 2; bases outside the gene matches: 9. CDR1 is MNHEY and CDR2 is SMNVEV in the germline V gene (reference sequence). The CDR3 totals 16 residues. CDR3 in DNA: TGTGCCAGCAGTCATCGCAGGACAGGGGAGAACTATGGCTACACCTTC. Its protein is CASSHRRTGENYGYTF.

This rearrangement joins TRBV6-5 to TRBJ2-7; D is undetermined. The CDR3 has 15 amino acids. V dropped 2 bases and J dropped 0 bases, with 11 bases sitting between them. In germline, CDR1 is MNHEY, CDR2 SVGAGI. This CDR3 is CASSYQSSPSYEQYF. CDR3 in DNA: TGTGCCAGCAGTTACCAGTCCTCCCCCTCCTACGAGCAGTACTTC.

The rearrangement links TRBV5-8 to TRBJ2-1; no clear D. V gave up 1 base and J gave up 4 bases, with 9 bases separating them. The CDR3 totals 14 residues. CDR1 is SGHTS and CDR2 is YDEGEE in the germline V gene. The CDR3 sequence: CASSLITGYNEQFF. In nucleotides, the CDR3 is TGTGCCAGCAGCTTGATAACGGGTTACAATGAGCAGTTCTTC.

Many counts were recorded for this clonotype. The chain carries TRBV4-3 and TRBJ2-1; no firm D call. CDR1 and CDR2 (germline): LGHNA, YSLEER. V lost 0 bases and J 0 bases, leaving 15 bases between the germline ends. This CDR3 has 18 residues. The DNA of the CDR3 is TGCGCCAGCAGCCAAGAAGAGTCGTTTTTAAGCTCCTACAATGAGCAGTTCTTC. Protein product: CASSQEESFLSSYNEQFF.

The CDR3 DNA is TGTGCCAGCAGCCCTAGGACTAGCGGGGGGGTCGAGACCCAGTACTTC. Its protein product is CASSPRTSGGVETQYF. The chain uses TRBV4-2 and TRBJ2-5; 15 nucleotides agree with TRBD2. CDR1 is LGHNA, CDR2 YNFKEQ, per germline. Trimming removed 4 bases from V and 5 bases from J; junction bases left unmatched: 5. The CDR3 is 16 amino acids.

This clonotype was counted many times. The chain recombines TRBV6-1 with TRBJ2-7, with D tentatively TRBD1 (6 bases). Trimming left V 2 bases short and J 6 bases short, with 11 bases between. The CDR3 covers 13 residues. Germline values: CDR1 MNHNS, CDR2 SASEGT. CDR3 loop: CASSERTDGEQYF. CDR3 DNA: TGTGCCAGCAGTGAAAGGACAGACGGCGAGCAGTACTTC.

The rearrangement links TRBV7-8 to TRBJ2-2; 12 nucleotides agree with TRBD2. This CDR3 has 17 amino acids. J gave up 8 bases and V 0 bases, and 7 bases lay outside the gene matches. Germline values: CDR1 SGHVS, CDR2 FQNEAQ. CDR3 protein: CASSLAPSGGAPGELFF. In nucleotides, the CDR3 is TGTGCCAGCAGCTTAGCCCCTAGCGGGGGGGCCCCAGGGGAGCTGTTTTTT.

This chain links TRBV7-9 with TRBJ2-1, with 11 positions matching TRBD2. The CDR3 runs to 16 residues. The V and J ends lost 7 bases and 6 bases, in that order; junction bases with no gene match: 11. Germline lookup yields CDR1 SEHNR and CDR2 FQNEAQ (reference sequence). This chain's CDR3 is CASNRLAGGPGNEQFF. In DNA form, the CDR3 reads TGTGCCAGCAACCGTTTAGCGGGAGGGCCGGGCAATGAGCAGTTCTTC. Based on the CDR3 plus reference TRBV7-9 and TRBJ2-1, the full variable domain is DTGVSQNPRHKITKRGQNVTFRCDPISEHNRLYWYRQTLGQGPEFLTYFQNEAQLEKSRLLSDRFSAERPKGSFSTLEIQRTEQGDSAMYLCASNRLAGGPGNEQFFGPGTRLTVL.

There are a few counts of this clonotype. The chain joins TRBV20-1 to TRBJ1-5; D is uncertain. Germline V lookup: CDR1 DFQATT, CDR2 SNEGSKA (reference sequence). V gave up 1 base and J gave up 5 bases, with 6 bases separating them. The CDR3 is 12 residues long. CDR3 sequence reads: CSARGRDQPQHF. CDR3 DNA: TGCAGTGCTAGAGGGAGAGATCAGCCCCAGCATTTT.